The 21 T cell receptor beta chains given below trace back to one sample, sequenced in a study of cytomegalovirus exposure and HLA in healthy donors. Primers for the PCR totalled 60 Vbeta and 13 Jbeta. Sequencing used immunoSEQ multiplex PCR; TCRdb keeps in-frame clones, though not all of them. The data hold about 160,000 clones, with around 80% observed a single time. Sequenced: PBMCs. The receptors were sampled from a female donor in good health and CMV-seronegative.

The chain combines TRBV5-1 with TRBJ2-1, with TRBD2 identical over 9 bases. This CDR3 comprises 16 residues. Germline lookup yields CDR1 SGHRS and CDR2 YFSETQ. The V segment lost 2 bases and the J segment 5 bases; nucleotides outside the gene matches: 8. In DNA, the CDR3 is TGCGCCAGCAGCTTTAATCGACTAGCGGATAACAATGAGCAGTTCTTC. Translating gives CASSFNRLADNNEQFF.

The chain uses TRBV10-3 and TRBJ1-2, with 9 positions matching TRBD1. The germline V gene encodes CDR1 ENHRY and CDR2 SYGVKD. CDR3 length equals 14 residues. V was pared by 10 bases and J by 6 bases, with 12 bases of the junction left unmatched. Written as DNA, the CDR3 is TGTGCCAGCTCCGGGACAGGGAGAACCAATGGCTACACCTTC. It specifies CASSGTGRTNGYTF.

The chain links TRBV21-1 to TRBJ2-7; the table calls TRBD2, which could not be checked here. TRBV21-1 is deemed a pseudogene. The CDR3 totals 13 residues. CDR3 loop: CASSKGRSPEQYF. Written as DNA, the CDR3 is TGTGCCAGCAGCAAAGGGAGGTCCCCCGAGCAGTACTTC.

The chain is built from TRBV9 and TRBJ1-1; D unclear. CDR1 and CDR2 (germline): SGDLS, YYNGEE. Trimming shortened V by 3 bases and J by 0 bases, and 12 bases separated the two germline ends. The CDR3 spans 15 residues. Written as DNA, the CDR3 is TGTGCCAGCAGCGCTCGGGGTAATCTGAACACTGAAGCTTTCTTT. It yields the protein CASSARGNLNTEAFF.

V is TRBV15 and J is TRBJ2-1; D gene unclear. This CDR3 region has 11 residues. Germline CDR1 is LNHNV and CDR2 is YYDKDF (reference sequence). V gave up 4 bases and J gave up 7 bases, with 5 bases separating them. The CDR3 coding sequence is TGTGCCACCAGCATAAATAATGAGCAGTTCTTC. Its translation: CATSINNEQFF.

The chain couples TRBV15 to TRBJ1-4, with TRBD1 identical over 10 bases. CDR3 length: 16 residues. V lost 2 bases to trimming and J lost 4 bases; unmatched junction nucleotides: 4. CDR1 LNHNV and CDR2 YYDKDF come from the germline V gene (reference sequence). Here the CDR3 DNA reads TGTGCCACCAGCAGACTGGGACAGGGGTATAATGAAAAACTGTTTTTT. Its translation: CATSRLGQGYNEKLFF.

The V call is TRBV6-4, the J call TRBJ2-3; 10 nucleotides agree with TRBD2. The CDR3 is made up of 15 amino acids. CDR1 is MRHNA and CDR2 is SNTAGT in the germline V gene. V lost 2 bases, J lost 1 base, and 0 bases stayed unmatched. CDR3 coding DNA: TGTGCCAGCAGTGACGGGACTAGCGGCACAGATACGCAGTATTTT. Translated: CASSDGTSGTDTQYF.

To note about this clone: The same CDR3 arises from other DNA sequences in this sample as well. The V and J genes are TRBV28 and TRBJ1-1; 8 bases are shared with TRBD1. The CDR3 spans 15 residues. CDR1 and CDR2 from the germline V gene are MDHEN and SYDVKM. V was pared by 2 bases and J by 4 bases, with 6 bases of the junction left unmatched. The CDR3 sequence is CASSLRQGRSTEAFF. For the CDR3, the DNA is TGTGCCAGCAGTTTAAGACAGGGGCGGAGCACTGAAGCTTTCTTT.

This clone was found once. The chain combines TRBV7-9 with TRBJ1-3; D unclear. This CDR3 is built from 15 residues. Germline loops: CDR1 SEHNR, CDR2 FQNEAQ (reference sequence). The V and J ends lost 10 bases and 0 bases respectively, with 16 bases between them. This chain's CDR3 is CAIVHLPSSGNTIYF. Written as DNA, the CDR3 is TGTGCCATCGTCCATTTACCGAGCTCTGGAAACACCATATATTTT.

V usage is TRBV15 and J usage is TRBJ1-5, with D uncertain. Germline V gene lookup returns CDR1 LNHNV and CDR2 YYDKDF (reference sequence). The V end was cut by 0 bases, the J end by 4 bases, with 4 bases between. This CDR3 contains 13 residues. The CDR3 sequence: CATSREENQPQHF. CDR3 sequence (DNA): TGTGCCACCAGCAGAGAAGAGAATCAGCCCCAGCATTTT.

This chain uses TRBV27 with TRBJ2-7, with TRBD2 matching over 8 bases. CDR3 length equals 15 residues. Germline loops: CDR1 MNHEY, CDR2 SMNVEV (reference sequence). V gave up 6 bases and J gave up 5 bases; unmatched junction bases: 12. CDR3 sequence (DNA): TGTGCCAGCAGCGTCAACCCGGGGGGGAAGGACGAGCAGTACTTC. It specifies CASSVNPGGKDEQYF.

This chain connects TRBV9 to TRBJ1-3; a possible D gene is TRBD1 (5 bases). Germline CDR1 reads SGDLS; CDR2 reads YYNGEE. The length of the CDR3 is 13 residues. Trimming took 7 bases from V and 0 from J, leaving 8 bases between them. CDR3 bases: TGTGCCAGCGGGGCAGACTCTGGAAACACCATATATTTT. Translation gives CASGADSGNTIYF.

The chain joins TRBV6-1 to TRBJ1-1; D is perhaps TRBD1 (5 bases). Trimming pared 8 bases from V and 2 bases from J, leaving 15 bases between. The V gene's germline CDR1 is MNHNS and CDR2 SASEGT. The CDR3 runs 14 residues. The CDR3 sequence is CASSSPGDNTEAFF. The CDR3 DNA reads TGTGCCAGCTCCTCCCCGGGGGACAACACTGAAGCTTTCTTT.

V and J are TRBV19 and TRBJ2-3; TRBD2 aligns across 7 bases. V lost 1 base and J lost 2; bases outside the gene matches: 6. This CDR3 contains 16 residues. Germline-derived CDR1 and CDR2 are LNHDA and SQIVND (reference sequence). CDR3 bases: TGTGCCAGTAGTATAGTTGCTAGCGGCTACACAGATACGCAGTATTTT. The encoded protein is CASSIVASGYTDTQYF.

As concerns this clone: Other DNA sequences of this sample code for an identical CDR3. CDR3 nucleotide sequence: TGTGCCAGCAGCTTAGCCGGGGGGGAGACCCAGTACTTC. Its translation is CASSLAGGETQYF. This sequence joins TRBV7-2 and TRBJ2-5, with TRBD2 matching 7 bases. This CDR3 has 13 residues. Germline loops: CDR1 SGHTA, CDR2 FQGNSA. J lost 5 bases, V lost 0 bases, and 0 bases had no gene match.

The gene calls are TRBV6-5 and TRBJ1-2; D is possibly TRBD1 (5 bases). The CDR3 extends over 13 amino acids. The germline CDR1 and CDR2 sequences are MNHEY and SVGAGI. V lost 2 bases to trimming and J lost 4 bases, with 8 bases between them. CDR3 region: CASSYHQGYGYTF. The CDR3 bases are TGTGCCAGCAGTTACCATCAGGGCTATGGCTACACCTTC.

The chain recombines TRBV2 with TRBJ2-6; D perhaps matches TRBD1 (6 bases). CDR3 length equals 14 residues. V was pared by 9 bases and J by 3 bases, with 12 bases between. CDR1 SNHLY and CDR2 FYNNEI come from the germline V gene. The CDR3 is CARQGVGGANVLTF. CDR3 coding DNA: TGTGCCAGACAGGGAGTTGGTGGGGCCAACGTCCTGACTTTC. Filled out from reference TRBV2 and TRBJ2-6, the complete variable domain reads EPEVTQTPSHQVTQMGQEVILRCVPISNHLYFYWYRQILGQKVEFLVSFYNNEISEKSEIFDDQFSVERPDGSNFTLKIRSTKLEDSAMYFCARQGVGGANVLTFGAGSRLTVL.

Written as DNA, the CDR3 is TGTGCCAGTAGTATAGGAGGGGGGGGGACTCAGCCCCAGCATTTT. Amino acid sequence: CASSIGGGGTQPQHF. The V call is TRBV19, the J call TRBJ1-5; a weak D match, TRBD1 (6 bases). Trimming took off 1 base at V and 6 bases at J, with 13 bases between the two ends. CDR1 is LNHDA and CDR2 is SQIVND in the germline V gene (reference sequence). The CDR3 spans 15 residues.

J is TRBJ1-1 and V is TRBV9, with D possibly TRBD1 on 5 matching bases. Trimming removed 4 bases from V and 6 bases from J, with 10 bases in between. Germline V CDR1 and CDR2: SGDLS, YYNGEE. The CDR3 has 12 residues. CDR3 nucleotide sequence: TGTGCCAGCAGCTCTGACAGCCCTGAAGCTTTCTTT. Translating gives CASSSDSPEAFF.

J is TRBJ2-1 and V is TRBV4-2, with 8 bases identical to TRBD2. This CDR3 contains 16 residues. In germline, CDR1 is LGHNA, CDR2 YNFKEQ. Losses at the gene ends were 3 bases for V and 2 bases for J; bases not matched to a gene: 6. CDR3 sequence reads: CASSQAPGGAYNEQFF. For the CDR3, the DNA is TGTGCCAGCAGCCAGGCTCCCGGGGGGGCCTACAATGAGCAGTTCTTC.

The chain joins TRBV7-8 to TRBJ2-1, with D possibly matching TRBD2 (6 bases). Trimming left V 0 bases short and J 0 bases short, with 9 bases between. CDR1 is SGHVS, CDR2 FQNEAQ, per germline. The CDR3 is made up of 16 amino acids. CDR3 region: CASSLAGGGSYNEQFF. The CDR3 DNA follows: TGTGCCAGCAGCTTAGCGGGAGGAGGCTCCTACAATGAGCAGTTCTTC.